One and the same sample provided the 25 T cell receptor beta chains below, sequenced in a study of cytomegalovirus exposure and HLA in healthy donors. Sequenced by immunoSEQ multiplex PCR; TCRdb stores in-frame clones only, minus some. The sample holds fewer than 75,000 clones, 85% to 95% seen once. Material for sequencing was PBMCs. The source is a woman aged 18-29 years in good health and CMV-seropositive.

The CDR3 DNA reads as TGTGCCATCAGTCCGGGACAGCAGAACTATGGCTACACCTTC. Translating gives CAISPGQQNYGYTF. The chain uses TRBV10-3 and TRBJ1-2; 7 bases agree with TRBD1. V gave up 5 bases and J gave up 2 bases; unmatched junction bases: 5. The CDR3 consists of 14 residues. CDR1 is ENHRY, CDR2 SYGVKD, per germline.

CDR3 nucleotide sequence: TGTGCCAGCTCACCCCTCTTGACTACTTACTATGGCTACACCTTC. This encodes CASSPLLTTYYGYTF. The rearrangement uses TRBV18 and TRBJ1-2; no reliable D call. The V gene's germline CDR1 is KGHSH and CDR2 LQKENI. This CDR3 is 15 amino acids long. Trimming stripped 3 bases from V and 3 bases from J, with 14 bases between.

V and J are TRBV25-1 and TRBJ1-1; 9 bases are shared with TRBD1. This CDR3 region has 16 residues. The J segment lost 5 bases and the V segment lost 4 bases, leaving 11 bases of the junction unmatched. The germline gives CDR1 MGHDK, CDR2 SYGVNS. In DNA form, the CDR3 reads TGTGCCAGCAGTGGGGGACAGGGATATTACTTAACTGAAGCTTTCTTT. It codes for CASSGGQGYYLTEAFF.

The V and J genes are TRBV2 and TRBJ1-1; no reliable D call. The CDR3 spans 14 residues. The germline V gene has CDR1 SNHLY and CDR2 FYNNEI. With 3 bases removed from V and 0 bases from J, the gap between germline ends came to 8 bases. In DNA form, the CDR3 reads TGTGCCAGCAGTGATGGGCAGATGAACACTGAAGCTTTCTTT. This codes for CASSDGQMNTEAFF.

In its sample, this clone was seen once. The junction and the germline gene differ at one end; a read error may be behind it. V usage is TRBV7-7 and J usage is TRBJ2-1, with 11 bases aligning to TRBD2. CDR1 and CDR2 from the germline V gene are SSHAT and FNYEAQ (reference sequence). The CDR3 runs 20 residues. The CDR3 region is CASSLAPASGRWDPYNEQFF. The CDR3 DNA follows: TGTGCTAGCAGCTTAGCGCCGGCTAGCGGGAGGTGGGATCCTTACAATGAGCAGTTCTTC.

This chain's CDR3 is CAWSVPHRTGRNQPQHF. The DNA of the CDR3 is TGTGCCTGGAGTGTACCGCACCGGACAGGCCGCAATCAGCCCCAGCATTTT. V and J are TRBV30 and TRBJ1-5; 7 bases agree with TRBD1. Germline trimming cut 0 bases from V and 2 bases from J; bases unmatched to any gene: 10. The length of the CDR3 is 17 residues. CDR1 is GTSNPN and CDR2 is SVGIG in the germline V gene (reference sequence). Complete variable domain (other parts from reference TRBV30 and TRBJ1-5): SQTIHQWPATLVQPVGSPLSLECTVEGTSNPNLYWYRQAAGRGLQLLFYSVGIGQISSEVPQNLSASRPQDRQFILSSKKLLLSDSGFYLCAWSVPHRTGRNQPQHFGDGTRLSIL.

This clone was picked up one time. The V and J genes are TRBV28 and TRBJ2-7, with no clear D. The CDR3 runs to 11 residues. The V gene's germline CDR1 is MDHEN and CDR2 SYDVKM. Trimming pared 2 bases from V and 5 bases from J, leaving 4 bases between. The CDR3 region has the DNA TGTGCCAGCAGTTTAAGAGACGAGCAGTACTTC. Translated: CASSLRDEQYF.

The rearrangement links TRBV5-1 to TRBJ1-2; 9 bases are shared with TRBD1. The CDR3 runs 18 residues. Germline trimming cut 0 bases from V and 3 bases from J; bases unmatched to any gene: 12. Per the germline V gene, CDR1 is SGHRS and CDR2 is YFSETQ. Here the CDR3 DNA reads TGCGCCAGCAGCTTGGAGGGGGGACAGGGAACGGGAGACTATGGCTACACCTTC. Encoded protein: CASSLEGGQGTGDYGYTF.

V gene TRBV7-2 combines with J gene TRBJ2-7, with TRBD1 matching over 9 bases. The V segment lost 5 bases and the J segment 3 bases; nucleotides outside the gene matches: 5. This CDR3 is 14 amino acids long. Germline-derived CDR1 and CDR2 are SGHTA and FQGNSA. CDR3 loop: CASSRRTGDYEQYF. The CDR3 DNA reads as TGTGCCAGCAGCAGACGGACAGGGGACTACGAGCAGTACTTC.

The CDR3 DNA sequence: TGTGCCATCAGGGGGGCAGAAGTAGGGAACACTGAAGCTTTCTTT. Its protein is CAIRGAEVGNTEAFF. The rearrangement uses TRBV10-3 and TRBJ1-1, with D maybe TRBD1 (6 bases). With 6 bases removed from V and 1 base from J, the gap between germline ends came to 15 bases. CDR1 and CDR2 (germline): ENHRY, SYGVKD. The CDR3 runs 15 residues.

V and J are TRBV6-5 and TRBJ1-2, with D tentatively TRBD1 (6 bases). CDR3 size: 14 residues. V lost 2 bases and J 3 bases, leaving 10 bases between the germline ends. Germline CDR1 and CDR2: MNHEY and SVGAGI. The CDR3 coding sequence is TGTGCCAGCAGTTACGGTGAGGGGGACTATGGCTACACCTTC. Its protein is CASSYGEGDYGYTF.

About this clone: Other nucleotide sequences from this sample produce the same CDR3. V and J are TRBV10-2 and TRBJ2-7; D is possibly TRBD1 (5 bases). The ends were cut back, 6 bases at V and 3 bases at J, with 9 bases in the middle. The CDR3 is 12 amino acids. Germline V gives CDR1 WSHSY, CDR2 SAAADI. The CDR3 reads CASSEDNYEQYF. The DNA for the CDR3 is TGCGCCAGCAGCGAGGACAACTACGAGCAGTACTTC.

V and J are TRBV30 and TRBJ1-1; D is unclear. The CDR3 loop spans 15 amino acids. The V gene lost 0 bases and the J gene lost 1 base, with 12 bases spanning the gap. Per the germline V gene, CDR1 is GTSNPN and CDR2 is SVGIG (reference sequence). The CDR3 region is CAWSVTGTRNTEAFF. The CDR3 coding sequence is TGTGCCTGGAGTGTAACCGGTACGAGGAACACTGAAGCTTTCTTT.

The chain combines TRBV6-5 with TRBJ2-1; the match to TRBD2 covers 11 bases. Germline V CDR1 and CDR2: MNHEY, SVGAGI. The CDR3 is made up of 16 amino acids. Germline trimming cut 4 bases from V and 3 bases from J; bases unmatched to any gene: 5. DNA of the CDR3: TGTGCCAGCAGTTCCCGAACTAGCGGGAGCTACAATGAGCAGTTCTTC. Translation gives CASSSRTSGSYNEQFF.

This chain joins TRBV18 and TRBJ2-3, with TRBD2 matching 14 bases. Germline V CDR1 and CDR2: KGHSH, LQKENI. The CDR3 has 17 amino acids. V lost 6 bases and J lost 1; bases outside the gene matches: 6. CDR3 sequence reads: CASSGTSGSTGTDTQYF. The DNA for the CDR3 is TGTGCCAGCTCCGGGACTAGCGGGAGTACGGGCACAGATACGCAGTATTTT.

The J gene is TRBJ2-3, the V gene TRBV7-9; 9 bases map to TRBD2. V shed 8 bases and J 9 bases; nucleotides not matched to a gene: 18. Germline V gives CDR1 SEHNR, CDR2 FQNEAQ (reference sequence). This CDR3 is built from 16 residues. In DNA, the CDR3 is TGTGCCAGCGTCCTACTAGCGGGTGTCTCAGGGGGGACGCAGTATTTT. Encoded protein: CASVLLAGVSGGTQYF.

The chain recombines TRBV27 with TRBJ2-7, with TRBD1 matching 7 bases. This CDR3 comprises 14 residues. CDR1 and CDR2 from the germline V gene are MNHEY and SMNVEV (reference sequence). J gave up 2 bases and V 5 bases, and 6 bases lay outside the gene matches. The CDR3 nucleotides are TGTGCCAGCAGTCCCGGGACAGTCCCCTACGAGCAGTACTTC. Translated: CASSPGTVPYEQYF.

The table lists this clone with many counts. This chain uses TRBV4-2 with TRBJ1-1; TRBD1 might be the D (5 bases). The CDR3 spans 15 residues. Germline CDR1 reads LGHNA; CDR2 reads YNFKEQ. V shed 0 bases and J shed 4 bases, with 12 bases lying between them. The CDR3 sequence: CASSQELRDSTEAFF. The CDR3, as DNA: TGTGCCAGCAGCCAAGAGCTCAGGGATAGCACTGAAGCTTTCTTT.

J is TRBJ2-7 and V is TRBV6-1, with 8 nucleotides matching TRBD1. The CDR3 runs 15 residues. Trimming removed 4 bases from V and 3 bases from J; junction bases left unmatched: 8. The V gene's germline CDR1 is MNHNS and CDR2 SASEGT. The CDR3 DNA reads TGTGCCAGCAGTGCTGGGACAGGTACATTCTACGAGCAGTACTTC. It is translated as CASSAGTGTFYEQYF.

The gene calls are TRBV4-3 and TRBJ2-7, with 10 bases that match TRBD2. The CDR3 consists of 16 residues. From germline, CDR1 is LGHNA and CDR2 YSLEER. V shed 0 bases, J shed 7 bases, and the junction held 9 bases outside the gene matches. In nucleotides, the CDR3 is TGCGCCAGCAGCCAAGATACCACTAGCGGGGTTGGGGAGCAGTACTTC. Amino acid sequence: CASSQDTTSGVGEQYF.

The J gene is TRBJ1-1, the V gene TRBV7-9, with D tentatively TRBD1 (5 bases). The CDR3 spans 14 residues. CDR1 SEHNR and CDR2 FQNEAQ come from the germline V gene (reference sequence). Trimming cost V 3 bases and J 1 base, with 9 bases left between them. CDR3 residues: CASSFGGANTEAFF. The DNA of the CDR3 is TGTGCCAGCAGCTTTGGCGGGGCGAACACTGAAGCTTTCTTT.

V gene TRBV7-9 combines with J gene TRBJ1-1, with 7 bases identical to TRBD1. Per the germline V gene, CDR1 is SEHNR and CDR2 is FQNEAQ (reference sequence). The length of the CDR3 is 13 residues. J gave up 3 bases and V 5 bases, and 3 bases lay outside the gene matches. CDR3: CASSHDRDTEAFF. CDR3 nucleotide sequence: TGTGCCAGCAGCCATGACAGGGACACTGAAGCTTTCTTT. The full variable domain, its missing parts supplied by reference TRBV7-9 and TRBJ1-1, is DTGVSQNPRHKITKRGQNVTFRCDPISEHNRLYWYRQTLGQGPEFLTYFQNEAQLEKSRLLSDRFSAERPKGSFSTLEIQRTEQGDSAMYLCASSHDRDTEAFFGQGTRLTVV.

The gene calls are TRBV6-5 and TRBJ2-1; 12 bases are shared with TRBD2. V gave up 2 bases and J gave up 6 bases; unmatched junction bases: 2. CDR1 and CDR2 from the germline V gene are MNHEY and SVGAGI. This CDR3 is 15 amino acids long. In DNA form, the CDR3 reads TGTGCCAGCAGTTACGGACTAGCGGGGCGCAATGAGCAGTTCTTC. Translating gives CASSYGLAGRNEQFF.

This sequence joins TRBV14 and TRBJ1-2; no clear D. V was trimmed by 4 bases and J by 4 bases, leaving 13 bases between them. This CDR3 is 14 amino acids long. Germline assignment: CDR1 SGHDN and CDR2 FVKESK. CDR3 region: CASSPKGRAYGYTF. In DNA form, the CDR3 reads TGTGCCAGCAGCCCTAAAGGGAGGGCCTATGGCTACACCTTC.

The rearrangement uses TRBV5-1 and TRBJ2-5; no firm D call. The CDR3 is made up of 15 amino acids. Between the trimmed V and J ends, which lost 5 bases and 2 bases, there was a span of 16 bases. Germline CDR1 reads SGHRS; CDR2 reads YFSETQ. Here the CDR3 reads CASRSQLTEQETQYF. CDR3 in DNA: TGCGCCAGCAGATCTCAATTAACAGAGCAAGAGACCCAGTACTTC. Full variable domain (outside the CDR3, taken from reference TRBV5-1 and TRBJ2-5): KAGVTQTPRYLIKTRGQQVTLSCSPISGHRSVSWYQQTPGQGLQFLFEYFSETQRNKGNFPGRFSGRQFSNSRSEMNVSTLELGDSALYLCASRSQLTEQETQYFGPGTRLLVL.